The following is a T cell receptor beta chain sequence with its context. These data belong to a study of blood T cells in healthy people across ages. Alongside a J-beta primer mix, a sample-barcoded 5' primer served in a second PCR lasting roughly 7 to 11 cycles. TCRdb fed the 5' RACE reads into MiXCR, producing one record per CDR3 protein. The data hold around 1,100,000 distinct CDR3 sequences, with around two fifths observed a single time. After removal of 3 bases from V and 8 bases from J, the junction contained 7 bases not matched to a gene. This CDR3 comprises 15 residues. Germline V CDR1 and CDR2: SGDLS, YYNGEE.

The clonotype was recovered from a man aged 18-30 years in good health. The rearrangement links TRBV9 to TRBJ1-6, with 8 bases matching TRBD1. Material: blood. The CDR3 region is CASSARTGLDSPLHF. CDR3 bases: TGTGCCAGCAGCGCCAGGACAGGGTTGGATTCACCCCTCCACTTT. Full variable domain (remainder filled in from reference TRBV9 and TRBJ1-6): DSGVTQTPKHLITATGQRVTLRCSPRSGDLSVYWYQQSLDQGLQFLIQYYNGEERAKGNILERFSAQQFPDLHSELNLSSLELGDSALYFCASSARTGLDSPLHFGNGTRLTVT.